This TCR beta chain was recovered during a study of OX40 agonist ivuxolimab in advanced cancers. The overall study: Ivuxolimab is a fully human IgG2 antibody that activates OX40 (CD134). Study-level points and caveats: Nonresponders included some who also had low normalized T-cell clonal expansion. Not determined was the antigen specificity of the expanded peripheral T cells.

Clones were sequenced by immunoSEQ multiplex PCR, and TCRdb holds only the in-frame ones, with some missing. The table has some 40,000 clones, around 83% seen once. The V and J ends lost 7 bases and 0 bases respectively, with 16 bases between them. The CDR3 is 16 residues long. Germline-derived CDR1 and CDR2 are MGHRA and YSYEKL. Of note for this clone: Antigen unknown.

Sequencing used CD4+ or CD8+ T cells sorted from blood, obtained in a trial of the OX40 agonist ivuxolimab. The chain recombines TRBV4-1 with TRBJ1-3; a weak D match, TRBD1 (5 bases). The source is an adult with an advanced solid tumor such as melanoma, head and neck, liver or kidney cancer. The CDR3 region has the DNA TGCGCCAGCAACAAAGAGGGGAGCAACTCTGGAAACACCATATATTTT. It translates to CASNKEGSNSGNTIYF.